In its sample, the clone carrying this TCR beta chain was seen a few times. The antigen remains undetermined. The data derive from a study of T-cell memory formation after mild COVID-19. TCRdb passed the 5' RACE reads through MiXCR, listing each CDR3 protein once. The data show around 510,000 distinct CDR3 sequences, less than 25% seen once. From germline, CDR1 is SGHDN and CDR2 FVKESK. V was trimmed by 1 base and J by 0 bases, leaving 7 bases between them. The CDR3 length is 14 residues. Findings and limits, study-wide: Pre-infection memory carried some responding clones, suggesting that cross-reactive memory joined.

V usage is TRBV14 and J usage is TRBJ2-7, with no clear D. This TCR was recovered from an adult woman who had mild COVID-19 (a few samples of this study predate the infection). Cell type and time point are not known. The specimen sequenced was PBMCs or a T cell subset sorted from them (not recorded which). The CDR3 region is CASSQAVFSYEQYF. For the CDR3, the DNA is TGTGCCAGCAGCCAAGCCGTCTTCTCCTACGAGCAGTACTTC.